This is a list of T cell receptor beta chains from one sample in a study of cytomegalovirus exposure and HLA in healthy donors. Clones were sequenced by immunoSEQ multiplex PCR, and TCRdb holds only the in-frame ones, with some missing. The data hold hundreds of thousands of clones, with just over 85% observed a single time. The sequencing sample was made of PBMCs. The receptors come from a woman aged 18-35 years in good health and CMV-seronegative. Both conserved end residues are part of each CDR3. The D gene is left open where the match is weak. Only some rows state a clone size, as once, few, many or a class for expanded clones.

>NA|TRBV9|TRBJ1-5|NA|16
CASSVGQGSGNQPQHF
TGTGCCAGCAGCGTAGGGCAGGGAAGTGGCAATCAGCCCCAGCATTTT
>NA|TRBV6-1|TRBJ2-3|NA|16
CASSDPGSLSTDTQYF
TGTGCCAGCAGTGATCCAGGGTCCTTAAGCACAGATACGCAGTATTTT
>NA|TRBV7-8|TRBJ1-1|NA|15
CASSTQPGSYTEAFF
TGTGCCAGCAGCACCCAACCAGGTTCGTACACTGAAGCTTTCTTT
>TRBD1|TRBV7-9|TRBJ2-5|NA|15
CASSLSQGAQETQYF
TGTGCCAGCAGCTTATCACAGGGGGCCCAAGAGACCCAGTACTTC
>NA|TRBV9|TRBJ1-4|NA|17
CASSVSGGLPLDEKLFF
TGTGCCAGCAGCGTATCAGGAGGCCTACCCCTGGATGAAAAACTGTTTTTT
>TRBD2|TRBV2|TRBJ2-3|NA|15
CASSLGLAGVDTQYF
TGTGCCAGCAGCCTAGGACTAGCGGGAGTGGATACGCAGTATTTT
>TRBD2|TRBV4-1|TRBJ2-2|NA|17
CASSQETGGRYTGELFF
TGCGCCAGCAGCCAAGAGACGGGGGGGAGATACACCGGGGAGCTGTTTTTT
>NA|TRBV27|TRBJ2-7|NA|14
CASSQRTSSYEQYF
TGTGCCAGCAGTCAGAGGACATCCTCCTACGAGCAGTACTTC
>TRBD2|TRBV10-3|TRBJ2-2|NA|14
CAISDREGTGELFF
TGTGCCATCAGTGACCGGGAGGGTACCGGGGAGCTGTTTTTT
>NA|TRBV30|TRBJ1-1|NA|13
CAWSVMEGTEAFF
TGTGCCTGGAGTGTTATGGAGGGGACTGAAGCTTTCTTT
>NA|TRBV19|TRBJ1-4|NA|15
CASSYRDATNEKLFF
TGTGCCAGTAGTTACAGGGATGCAACTAATGAAAAACTGTTTTTT
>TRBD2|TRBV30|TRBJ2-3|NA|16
CAWALGGAGYTDTQYF
TGTGCCTGGGCCCTCGGGGGAGCGGGATACACAGATACGCAGTATTTT
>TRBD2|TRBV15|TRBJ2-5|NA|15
CATSRPGGYQETQYF
TGTGCCACCAGCAGACCCGGGGGGTACCAAGAGACCCAGTACTTC
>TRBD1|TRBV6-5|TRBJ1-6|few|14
CASSYGQGWSPLHF
TGTGCCAGCAGTTACGGACAGGGTTGGTCACCCCTCCACTTT
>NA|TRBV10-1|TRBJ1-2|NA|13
CASSTDRSYGYTF
TGCGCCAGCAGTACCGACAGATCTTATGGCTACACCTTC
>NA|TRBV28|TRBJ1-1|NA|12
CASSTGGTEAFF
TGTGCCAGCAGCACCGGGGGGACTGAAGCTTTCTTT
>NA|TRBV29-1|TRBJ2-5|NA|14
CSVARTVYQETQYF
TGCAGCGTTGCCAGGACAGTTTACCAAGAGACCCAGTACTTC
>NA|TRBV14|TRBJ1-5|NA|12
CASSPQGQPQHF
TGTGCCAGCAGCCCACAGGGACAGCCCCAGCATTTT
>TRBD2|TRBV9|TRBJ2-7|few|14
CAGSQLAGPYEQYF
TGTGCCGGGTCCCAGCTAGCGGGGCCCTACGAGCAGTACTTC
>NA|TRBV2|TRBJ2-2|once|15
CASSEAHEGTGELFF
TGTGCCAGCAGTGAAGCGCACGAGGGCACCGGGGAGCTGTTTTTT
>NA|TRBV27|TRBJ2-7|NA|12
CASSSSHYEQYF
TGTGCCAGCAGTTCTAGTCACTACGAGCAGTACTTC
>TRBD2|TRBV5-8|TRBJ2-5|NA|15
CASSSSGRRGETQYF
TGTGCCAGCAGCTCTAGCGGGAGGAGGGGAGAGACCCAGTACTTC
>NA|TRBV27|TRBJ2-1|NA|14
CASSSFLGDYEQFF
TGTGCCAGCAGTTCGTTTTTAGGGGATTATGAGCAGTTCTTC
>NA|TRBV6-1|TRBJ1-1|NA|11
CASSLYTEAFF
TGTGCCAGCAGCCTGTATACTGAAGCTTTCTTT
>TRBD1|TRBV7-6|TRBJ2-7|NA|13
CASSFGQGNEQYF
TGTGCCAGCAGCTTCGGACAGGGCAACGAGCAGTACTTC
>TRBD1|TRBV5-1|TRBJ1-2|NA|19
CASSQTGPNHGPANYGYTF
TGCGCCAGCAGCCAGACAGGGCCCAACCACGGCCCGGCTAACTATGGCTACACCTTC
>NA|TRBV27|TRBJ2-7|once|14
CASSLSTVSHEQYF
TGTGCCAGCAGTTTATCCACAGTGTCCCACGAGCAGTACTTC
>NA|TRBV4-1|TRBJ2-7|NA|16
CASSRPSGERGYEQYF
TGCGCCAGCAGCCGCCCGTCGGGGGAGAGGGGCTACGAGCAGTACTTC
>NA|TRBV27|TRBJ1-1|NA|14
CASSLYGVSTEAFF
TGTGCCAGCAGTTTATACGGGGTGAGCACTGAAGCTTTCTTT
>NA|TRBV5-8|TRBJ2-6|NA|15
CASSLAGSGANVLTF
TGTGCCAGCAGCTTGGCGGGCTCTGGGGCCAACGTCCTGACTTTC
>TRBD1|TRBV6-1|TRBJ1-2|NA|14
CASSPGQGIDSYTF
TGTGCCAGCAGCCCGGGACAGGGGATAGATAGCTACACCTTC
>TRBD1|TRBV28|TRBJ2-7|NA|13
CASARDRFYEQYF
TGTGCCAGCGCCCGGGACAGGTTCTACGAGCAGTACTTC
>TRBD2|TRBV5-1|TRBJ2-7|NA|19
CASSTSTGTSGGPIGEQYF
TGCGCCAGCAGCACAAGCACCGGGACTAGCGGGGGGCCCATCGGCGAGCAGTACTTC
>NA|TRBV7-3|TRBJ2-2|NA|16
CASSSFSPVNTGELFF
TGTGCCAGCAGCTCTTTTAGCCCAGTCAACACCGGGGAGCTGTTTTTT
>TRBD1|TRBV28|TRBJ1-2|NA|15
CASSPHRGHRSGYTF
TGTGCCAGCAGTCCGCACAGGGGGCACCGGTCAGGCTACACCTTC
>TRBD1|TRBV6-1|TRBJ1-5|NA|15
CASSATQGAGQPQHF
TGTGCCAGCAGTGCTACTCAGGGGGCTGGTCAGCCCCAGCATTTT
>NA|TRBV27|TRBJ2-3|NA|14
CASSLGRYGDTQYF
TGTGCCAGCAGTTTAGGGAGGTACGGAGATACGCAGTATTTT
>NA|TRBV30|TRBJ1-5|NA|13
CAWSDRGGQPQHF
TGTGCCTGGAGTGATAGGGGCGGTCAGCCCCAGCATTTT
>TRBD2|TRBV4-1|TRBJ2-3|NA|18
CASSQDKVAGDRADTQYF
TGCGCCAGCAGCCAAGATAAGGTAGCGGGAGATAGGGCAGATACGCAGTATTTT